The clone carrying this TCR beta chain was detected only a few times. This specimen belongs to a study of human T cells and chemical hapten exposure. Study-wide context: Slight volume differences across pooled libraries mainly accounted for varying per-sample TCR yields.

There are 14 residues in the CDR3. Trimming took off 5 bases at V and 5 bases at J, with 15 bases between the two ends. Specified time point: patch test 3, about 24 weeks after DPC sensitization. The treatment denotes: therapeutic diphenylcyclopropenone sensitization with weekly scalp DPC. Blood sampling preceded each patch test application. The study extracted total RNA from unfractionated whole blood. TCRdb itself ran the RACE reads through MiXCR, one entry per CDR3 protein. The sample has about 200,000 distinct CDR3 sequences, 20% to 25% seen once. This specimen was whole blood, taken in connection with sensitization to the hapten diphenylcyclopropenone (DPC). The sequence was collected from a woman aged 40 to 55 with alopecia areata. Some clones in this sample may be carry-over from other donors' samples. This chain uses TRBV12-3 or TRBV12-4 with TRBJ2-5, with D possibly TRBD1 on 5 matching bases. The chain's CDR3 is CASSVRGSGETQYF. Here the CDR3 DNA reads TGTGCCAGCAGTGTTAGGGGCTCGGGTGAGACCCAGTACTTC.